This T cell receptor (beta chain) emerged from a study of memory CD8 T cells in hepatitis C reinfection. Study context: Late/post reinfection sampling occurred 12 to 24 weeks after detected reinfection.

Sequencing was performed with immunoSEQ multiplex PCR; in TCRdb, only in-frame clones are kept and a portion is missing. This sample carries 45,000 to 50,000 clones, approximately 92% of them seen once, and the ten largest clones take around 0.78%. There are 15 residues in the CDR3. Unmatched junction bases numbered 5, after V lost 5 bases and J lost 0 bases. Germline values: CDR1 MDHEN, CDR2 SYDVKM. Time point denoted: late/post reinfection, 12 to 24 weeks after detection. The sorted cells went straight to TCR sequencing with no prior in vitro expansion. Specimen: naive CD8+ T cells sorted from blood. The chain couples TRBV28 to TRBJ2-3; 7 bases line up with TRBD2. The TCR was taken from a man aged 18-30 years with hepatitis C virus infection. The CDR3 DNA sequence: TGTGCCAGCAGTCTCACTAGCGATAGCACAGATACGCAGTATTTT. Amino acids: CASSLTSDSTDTQYF.